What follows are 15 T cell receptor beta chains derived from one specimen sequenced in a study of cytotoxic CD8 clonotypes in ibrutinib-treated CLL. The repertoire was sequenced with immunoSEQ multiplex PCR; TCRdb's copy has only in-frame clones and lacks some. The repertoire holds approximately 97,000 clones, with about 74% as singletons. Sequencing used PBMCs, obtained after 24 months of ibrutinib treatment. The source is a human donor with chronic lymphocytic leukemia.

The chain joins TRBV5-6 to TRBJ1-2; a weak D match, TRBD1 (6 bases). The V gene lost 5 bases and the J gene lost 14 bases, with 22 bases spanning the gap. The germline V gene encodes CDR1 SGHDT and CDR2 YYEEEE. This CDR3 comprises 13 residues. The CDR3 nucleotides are TGTGCCAGCAGTCTGCGCCACAGGGAGGATTGGACCTTC. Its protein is CASSLRHREDWTF.

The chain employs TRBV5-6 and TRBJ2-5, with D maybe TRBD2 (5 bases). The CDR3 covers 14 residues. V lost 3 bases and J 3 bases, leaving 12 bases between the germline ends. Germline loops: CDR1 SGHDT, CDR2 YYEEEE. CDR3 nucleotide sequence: TGTGCCAGCAGCTCCCCGGTCGGGGAAGAGACCCAGTACTTC. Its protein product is CASSSPVGEETQYF. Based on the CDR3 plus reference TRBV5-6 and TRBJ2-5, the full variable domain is DAGVTQSPTHLIKTRGQQVTLRCSPKSGHDTVSWYQQALGQGPQFIFQYYEEEERQRGNFPDRFSGHQFPNYSSELNVNALLLGDSALYLCASSSPVGEETQYFGPGTRLLVL.

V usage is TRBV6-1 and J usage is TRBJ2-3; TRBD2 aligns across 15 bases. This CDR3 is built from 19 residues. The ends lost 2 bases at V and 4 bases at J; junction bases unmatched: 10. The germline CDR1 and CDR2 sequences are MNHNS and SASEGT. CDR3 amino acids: CASSERGLAGGPRADTQYF. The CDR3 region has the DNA TGTGCCAGCAGTGAAAGAGGACTAGCGGGAGGGCCTCGGGCAGATACGCAGTATTTT.

The DNA of the CDR3 is TGCAGCGTTGTCTTCCCTGGAAACACCATATATTTT. Translated, it gives CSVVFPGNTIYF. The V call is TRBV29-1, the J call TRBJ1-3; D call uncertain. V shed 4 bases and J shed 2 bases, with 6 bases lying between them. Looked up from germline, CDR1 is SQVTM and CDR2 is ANQGSEA. The CDR3 extends over 12 amino acids.

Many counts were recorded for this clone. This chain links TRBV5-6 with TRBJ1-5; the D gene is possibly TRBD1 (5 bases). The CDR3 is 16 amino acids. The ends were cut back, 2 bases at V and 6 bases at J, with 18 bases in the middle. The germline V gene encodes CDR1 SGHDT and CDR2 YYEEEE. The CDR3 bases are TGTGCCAGCAGCTTTGGGGCTACAGGTCGGCCTCAGCCCCAGCATTTT. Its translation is CASSFGATGRPQPQHF.

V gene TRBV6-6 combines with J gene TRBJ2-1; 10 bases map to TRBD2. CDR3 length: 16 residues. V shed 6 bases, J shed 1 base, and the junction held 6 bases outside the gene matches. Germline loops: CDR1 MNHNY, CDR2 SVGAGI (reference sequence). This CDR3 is CASSQLSGRSYNEQFF. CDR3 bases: TGTGCCAGCAGCCAACTTAGCGGGAGGTCCTACAATGAGCAGTTCTTC.

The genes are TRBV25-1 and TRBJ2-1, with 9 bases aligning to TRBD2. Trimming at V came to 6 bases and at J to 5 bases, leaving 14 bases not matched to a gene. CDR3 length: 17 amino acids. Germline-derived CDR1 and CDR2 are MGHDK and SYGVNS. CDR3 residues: CASRFSVAGVGNNEQFF. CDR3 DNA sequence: TGTGCCAGCAGGTTCTCGGTAGCGGGAGTAGGGAACAATGAGCAGTTCTTC.

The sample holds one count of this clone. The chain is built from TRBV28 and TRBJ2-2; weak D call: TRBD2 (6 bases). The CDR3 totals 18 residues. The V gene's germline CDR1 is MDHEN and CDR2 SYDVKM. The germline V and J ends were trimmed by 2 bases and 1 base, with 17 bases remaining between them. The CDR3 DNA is TGTGCCAGCAGTTTAAGGGACTGGAGGGGAAGGAACACCGGGGAGCTGTTTTTT. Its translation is CASSLRDWRGRNTGELFF.

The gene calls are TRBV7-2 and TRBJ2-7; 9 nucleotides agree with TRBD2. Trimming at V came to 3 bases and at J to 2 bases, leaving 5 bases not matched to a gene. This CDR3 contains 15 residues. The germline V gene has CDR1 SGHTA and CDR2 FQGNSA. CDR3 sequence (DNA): TGTGCCAGCAGCTTTAGCGGGGGCTCCACCTACGAGCAGTACTTC. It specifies CASSFSGGSTYEQYF. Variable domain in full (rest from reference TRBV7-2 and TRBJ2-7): GAGVSQSPSNKVTEKGKDVELRCDPISGHTALYWYRQSLGQGLEFLIYFQGNSAPDKSGLPSDRFSAERTGGSVSTLTIQRTQQEDSAVYLCASSFSGGSTYEQYFGPGTRLTVT.

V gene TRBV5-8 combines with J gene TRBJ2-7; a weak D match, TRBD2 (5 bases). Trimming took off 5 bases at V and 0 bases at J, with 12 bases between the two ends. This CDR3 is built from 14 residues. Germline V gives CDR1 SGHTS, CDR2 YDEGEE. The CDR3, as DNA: TGTGCCAGCAGGACCCGACGGGGCTCCTACGAGCAGTACTTC. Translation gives CASRTRRGSYEQYF. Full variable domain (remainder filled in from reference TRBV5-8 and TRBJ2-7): EAGVTQSPTHLIKTRGQQATLRCSPISGHTSVYWYQQALGLGLQFLLWYDEGEERNRGNFPPRFSGRQFPNYSSELNVNALELEDSALYLCASRTRRGSYEQYFGPGTRLTVT.

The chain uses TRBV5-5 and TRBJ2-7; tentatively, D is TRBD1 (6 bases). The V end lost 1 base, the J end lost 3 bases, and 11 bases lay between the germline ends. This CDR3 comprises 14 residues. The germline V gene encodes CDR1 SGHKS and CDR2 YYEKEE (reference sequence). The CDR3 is CASSLTWGRYEQYF. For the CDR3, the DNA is TGTGCCAGCAGCTTGACCTGGGGGCGCTACGAGCAGTACTTC.

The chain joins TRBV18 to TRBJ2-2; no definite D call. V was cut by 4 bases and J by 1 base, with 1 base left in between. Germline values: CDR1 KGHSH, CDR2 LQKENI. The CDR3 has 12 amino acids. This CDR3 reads CASSRNTGELFF. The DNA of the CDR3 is TGTGCCAGCTCACGGAACACCGGGGAGCTGTTTTTT.

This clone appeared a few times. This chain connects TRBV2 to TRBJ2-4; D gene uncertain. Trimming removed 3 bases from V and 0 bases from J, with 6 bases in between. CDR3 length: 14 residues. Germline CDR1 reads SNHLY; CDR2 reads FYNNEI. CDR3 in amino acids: CASSEELAKNIQYF. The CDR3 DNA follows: TGTGCCAGCAGTGAGGAGCTAGCCAAAAACATTCAGTACTTC.

The DNA for the CDR3 is TGCGCCAGCGGCCTTAGCGGGAGCTACGAGCAGTACTTC. Its protein is CASGLSGSYEQYF. The chain is built from TRBV10-1 and TRBJ2-7, with 9 bases identical to TRBD2. The CDR3 sequence is 13 residues long. Germline loops: CDR1 WNHNN, CDR2 SYGVQD (reference sequence). V lost 8 bases to trimming and J lost 3 bases; unmatched junction nucleotides: 5.

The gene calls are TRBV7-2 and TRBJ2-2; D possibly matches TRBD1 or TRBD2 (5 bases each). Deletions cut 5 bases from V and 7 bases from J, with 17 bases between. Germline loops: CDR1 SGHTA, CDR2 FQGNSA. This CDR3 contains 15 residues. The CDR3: CASSEDFLQGGELFF. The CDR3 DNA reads TGTGCCAGCAGCGAGGACTTCCTCCAGGGCGGGGAGCTGTTTTTT.